The 32 T cell receptor beta chains listed next were all sequenced from one sample in a study of vaccination effects on CD4 cells after COVID-19. Their antigen targets remain unknown. Antigen-specific CD4+ T cells expanded by the ViraFEST assay with viral peptide pools were then sequenced. Following 10 days of culture, CD4+ T cells were isolated. Between March and December 2020, the person had a SARS-CoV-2 infection that PCR confirmed. The repertoire was sequenced with immunoSEQ multiplex PCR; TCRdb's copy has only in-frame clones and lacks some. In the table there are around 47,000 clones, around 74% of which are singletons. The source material was CD4+ T cells from PBMCs cultured with a peptide pool, sampled before COVID-19 vaccination. These receptors all stem from a human donor who had a prior SARS-CoV-2 infection.

CDR3 coding DNA: TGTGCCAGCAGCAAACGACTAGGGACAGGAGAACAAGAGACCCAGTACTTC. This codes for CASSKRLGTGEQETQYF. V and J are TRBV11-2 and TRBJ2-5; 8 nucleotides line up with TRBD1. This CDR3 is built from 17 residues. Germline CDR1 is SGHAT and CDR2 is FQNNGV. V gave up 5 bases and J gave up 2 bases; unmatched junction bases: 13.

The chain combines TRBV19 with TRBJ1-3, with D unresolved. The CDR3 has 14 amino acids. Trimming took 7 bases from V and 8 from J, leaving 18 bases between them. Germline CDR1 LNHDA, CDR2 SQIVND (reference sequence). CDR3 sequence: CASKRAVQEYTIYF. The CDR3 coding sequence is TGTGCCAGTAAACGCGCCGTTCAGGAGTACACCATATATTTT.

This clone showed up just a few times. This chain uses TRBV7-9 with TRBJ2-2; either TRBD1 or TRBD2 may supply D (6 bases each). The CDR3 is made up of 16 amino acids. V gave up 5 bases and J gave up 6 bases, with 19 bases separating them. CDR1 SEHNR and CDR2 FQNEAQ come from the germline V gene (reference sequence). This CDR3 reads CASSRVGGGLPGELFF. The CDR3 DNA reads as TGTGCCAGCAGCCGCGTTGGAGGGGGTTTGCCCGGGGAGCTGTTTTTT.

As DNA, the CDR3 is TGTGCCAGCTCACCATCGACAGGGCCTGAAAAACTGTTTTTT. Translated: CASSPSTGPEKLFF. The V and J genes are TRBV18 and TRBJ1-4; 7 bases align to TRBD1. The junction had 4 bases not matched to a gene; V was cut back by 2 bases and J by 7 bases. The CDR3 has 14 residues. Germline V CDR1 and CDR2: KGHSH, LQKENI. The full variable domain, in which reference TRBV18 and TRBJ1-4 provide the parts outside the CDR3, is NAGVMQNPRHLVRRRGQEARLRCSPMKGHSHVYWYRQLPEEGLKFMVYLQKENIIDESGMPKERFSAEFPKEGPSILRIQQVVRGDSAAYFCASSPSTGPEKLFFGSGTQLSVL.

This sequence joins TRBV10-3 and TRBJ1-1, with 7 bases lining up with TRBD1. The CDR3 is made up of 12 amino acids. Germline V gives CDR1 ENHRY, CDR2 SYGVKD. With 6 bases clipped from V and 6 bases from J, the junction kept 4 bases outside the gene matches. The CDR3: CAISQGGAEAFF. CDR3 in DNA: TGTGCCATCAGCCAGGGGGGGGCTGAAGCTTTCTTT.

This clone was counted only a few times. The gene calls are TRBV4-2 and TRBJ1-2; no clear D gene. This CDR3 has 13 residues. V was clipped by 0 bases and J by 7 bases, with 9 bases between them. Germline lookup yields CDR1 LGHNA and CDR2 YNFKEQ. The CDR3 sequence: CASSQDEDRGYTF. CDR3 bases: TGTGCCAGCAGCCAAGATGAAGATCGTGGCTACACCTTC.

The rearrangement joins TRBV5-6 to TRBJ2-7, with 9 bases fitting TRBD1. CDR1 is SGHDT and CDR2 is YYEEEE in the germline V gene. The V gene end was trimmed by 4 bases and the J gene end by 2 bases; junction bases not matched to a gene: 7. This CDR3 has 15 amino acids. CDR3 coding DNA: TGTGCCAGCAGCCCGGGACAGGGTTATACCTACGAGCAGTACTTC. Translated, it gives CASSPGQGYTYEQYF.

The V and J genes are TRBV28 and TRBJ2-7; 7 nucleotides agree with TRBD1. CDR3 size: 17 residues. In germline, CDR1 is MDHEN, CDR2 SYDVKM. V trimming: 2 bases; J trimming: 4 bases; junction bases outside the gene matches: 14. CDR3 DNA: TGTGCCAGCAGTTTACCCGGATTAGGGACAGAGACGTACGAGCAGTACTTC. Translated, it gives CASSLPGLGTETYEQYF.

The chain uses TRBV5-6 and TRBJ1-2, with 7 bases aligning to TRBD1. The length of the CDR3 is 13 residues. Unmatched junction bases numbered 2, after V lost 4 bases and J lost 2 bases. Germline CDR1 SGHDT, CDR2 YYEEEE. CDR3 protein: CASSRDRNYGYTF. The CDR3 DNA is TGTGCCAGCAGCCGGGACAGAAACTATGGCTACACCTTC. The whole variable domain, remainder taken from reference TRBV5-6 and TRBJ1-2, is DAGVTQSPTHLIKTRGQQVTLRCSPKSGHDTVSWYQQALGQGPQFIFQYYEEEERQRGNFPDRFSGHQFPNYSSELNVNALLLGDSALYLCASSRDRNYGYTFGSGTRLTVV.

V usage is TRBV2 and J usage is TRBJ2-3, with 8 bases fitting TRBD2. V lost 6 bases to trimming and J lost 8 bases; unmatched junction nucleotides: 16. The CDR3 loop spans 16 amino acids. CDR1 and CDR2 (germline): SNHLY, FYNNEI. DNA for the CDR3: TGTGCCAGCAGGGAACTGACTAGCGTGGGCCTCGGTACGCAGTATTTT. Its translation: CASRELTSVGLGTQYF.

Remarks on this clone: At one end the junction does not follow the germline gene, possibly because of a read error. This rearrangement joins TRBV2 to TRBJ1-3; the D is unclear. The CDR3 consists of 12 residues. CDR1 is SNHLY and CDR2 is FYNNEI in the germline V gene. CDR3 loop: CASNDPGNTIYF. Written as DNA, the CDR3 is TGTGCCAGCAACGACCCTGGGAACACCATATATTTT.

The V call is TRBV7-3, the J call TRBJ1-2, with D hard to call. V was pared by 8 bases and J by 3 bases, with 13 bases between. The CDR3 sequence is 13 residues long. Germline V gene sequence: CDR1 SGHTA, CDR2 FQGTGA. In DNA, the CDR3 is TGTGCCAGCTCATTCGCCGGCGACTATGGCTACACCTTC. It codes for CASSFAGDYGYTF.

The J gene is TRBJ2-7, the V gene TRBV27, with D possibly being TRBD2 (5 bases). There are 14 residues in the CDR3. V dropped 7 bases and J dropped 3 bases, with 16 bases sitting between them. Germline V gives CDR1 MNHEY, CDR2 SMNVEV (reference sequence). CDR3 protein: CASMKLTGNYEQYF. Here the CDR3 DNA reads TGTGCCAGCATGAAACTGACGGGGAACTACGAGCAGTACTTC.

V is TRBV7-3 and J is TRBJ1-1; 8 bases agree with TRBD1. Per germline, CDR1 SGHTA and CDR2 FQGTGA. V shed 4 bases and J 7 bases; nucleotides not matched to a gene: 5. CDR3 length: 13 amino acids. DNA for the CDR3: TGTGCCAGCAGCTCGGACAGGGCGAATGAAGCTTTCTTT. Amino acid sequence: CASSSDRANEAFF.

This chain's CDR3 is CASNDRNQETQYF. CDR3 nucleotides: TGTGCCAGCAACGACAGAAACCAAGAGACCCAGTACTTC. The chain carries TRBV5-4 and TRBJ2-5, with D tentatively TRBD1 (5 bases). The V gene lost 6 bases and the J gene lost 0 bases, with 9 bases spanning the gap. In germline, CDR1 is SGHNT, CDR2 YYREEE (reference sequence). The CDR3 loop spans 13 amino acids. Full variable domain (remainder filled in from reference TRBV5-4 and TRBJ2-5): ETGVTQSPTHLIKTRGQQVTLRCSSQSGHNTVSWYQQALGQGPQFIFQYYREEENGRGNFPPRFSGLQFPNYSSELNVNALELDDSALYLCASNDRNQETQYFGPGTRLLVL.

The rearrangement joins TRBV5-1 to TRBJ2-7; 11 bases match TRBD2. Germline V gene sequence: CDR1 SGHRS, CDR2 YFSETQ. Trimming removed 0 bases from V and 2 bases from J; junction bases left unmatched: 1. The CDR3 runs 15 residues. The chain's CDR3 is CASSLVAGGAYEQYF. Written as DNA, the CDR3 is TGCGCCAGCAGCTTGGTAGCGGGAGGGGCCTACGAGCAGTACTTC.

The V and J genes are TRBV6-5 and TRBJ2-7; 7 bases agree with TRBD2. The CDR3 loop spans 14 amino acids. V shed 6 bases and J 0 bases; nucleotides not matched to a gene: 5. Per the germline V gene, CDR1 is MNHEY and CDR2 is SVGAGI. CDR3 nucleotide sequence: TGTGCCAGCAGCCTCCGGGACTACTCCTACGAGCAGTACTTC. It yields the protein CASSLRDYSYEQYF.

The V gene is TRBV5-5, the J gene TRBJ2-7; 10 bases fit TRBD2. Germline V gene lookup returns CDR1 SGHKS and CDR2 YYEKEE (reference sequence). The CDR3 is 13 amino acids. J was trimmed by 5 bases and V by 2 bases; bases with no gene match: 1. CDR3 sequence (DNA): TGTGCCAGCAGCTTTACTAGCGGGAACGAGCAGTACTTC. Its protein is CASSFTSGNEQYF.

The chain is built from TRBV19 and TRBJ1-1; 11 bases fit TRBD1. Trimming at V came to 10 bases and at J to 3 bases, leaving 4 bases not matched to a gene. The CDR3 has 13 residues. Germline lookup yields CDR1 LNHDA and CDR2 SQIVND (reference sequence). The CDR3 region is CATGQGADTEAFF. For the CDR3, the DNA is TGTGCCACCGGACAGGGGGCGGACACTGAAGCTTTCTTT.

The chain links TRBV6-6 to TRBJ2-1, with TRBD2 identical over 12 bases. Germline lookup yields CDR1 MNHNY and CDR2 SVGAGI (reference sequence). The junction had 10 bases not matched to a gene; V was cut back by 5 bases and J by 8 bases. The CDR3 length is 16 residues. CDR3: CASSGKLAGGRDEQFF. The CDR3 DNA follows: TGTGCCAGCAGTGGCAAGCTAGCGGGGGGGCGAGATGAGCAGTTCTTC.

This clone has only one observation. This sequence joins TRBV3-1 (or the pseudogene TRBV3-2) and TRBJ2-1; D gene unclear. This CDR3 has 12 amino acids. V lost 0 bases and J lost 15, with 12 bases in between. Germline-derived CDR1 and CDR2 are LGHDT and YNNKEL (reference sequence). This chain's CDR3 is CASSQELGFPFF. CDR3 in DNA: TGTGCCAGCAGCCAAGAGTTAGGGTTTCCGTTCTTC.

This sequence joins TRBV3-1 (or the pseudogene TRBV3-2) and TRBJ2-2; tentatively, D is TRBD1 (5 bases). V was trimmed by 0 bases and J by 6 bases, leaving 14 bases between them. The CDR3 runs to 16 residues. CDR1 LGHDT and CDR2 YNNKEL come from the germline V gene (reference sequence). Written as DNA, the CDR3 is TGTGCCAGCAGCCAAGATTGGGGCAGTTGGCCCGGGGAGCTGTTTTTT. Its translation: CASSQDWGSWPGELFF.

This chain links TRBV3-1 (or the pseudogene TRBV3-2) with TRBJ2-5; TRBD1 is a possible D gene (6 bases). There are 14 residues in the CDR3. Trimming pared 2 bases from V and 6 bases from J, leaving 13 bases between. Per germline, CDR1 LGHDT and CDR2 YNNKEL (reference sequence). The CDR3: CASSQTQGLQTQYF. DNA for the CDR3: TGTGCCAGCAGCCAAACCCAGGGGTTGCAGACCCAGTACTTC.

The chain is built from TRBV9 and TRBJ1-1; D is undetermined. CDR1 is SGDLS, CDR2 YYNGEE, per germline. There are 12 residues in the CDR3. The CDR3 bases are TGTGAAAACAGCTCGTTAGTTTCTGAAGCTTTCTTT. Translated, it gives CENSSLVSEAFF.

The chain recombines TRBV19 with TRBJ2-7, with 13 bases identical to TRBD2. There are 16 residues in the CDR3. Trimming took 5 bases from V and 7 from J; bases not matched to a gene: 11. The V gene's germline CDR1 is LNHDA and CDR2 SQIVND (reference sequence). The CDR3 sequence is CASSARLAGGPREQYF. For the CDR3, the DNA is TGTGCCAGTAGTGCCAGACTAGCGGGAGGCCCTCGAGAGCAGTACTTC.

This clone was observed a single time. The V gene is TRBV10-3, the J gene TRBJ1-2; possible D gene TRBD1, 5 bases. The germline CDR1 and CDR2 sequences are ENHRY and SYGVKD. V was pared by 7 bases and J by 6 bases, with 18 bases between. The CDR3 extends over 14 amino acids. CDR3 loop: CAITLGRLGDGYTF. CDR3 DNA sequence: TGTGCCATCACCTTAGGACGTTTAGGGGATGGCTACACCTTC.

This rearrangement joins TRBV3-1 (or the pseudogene TRBV3-2) to TRBJ2-7; tentative D call: TRBD1 (6 bases). Germline CDR1 and CDR2: LGHDT and YNNKEL (reference sequence). The V end was cut by 6 bases, the J end by 2 bases, with 17 bases between. CDR3 size: 15 residues. CDR3 sequence reads: CASSSTGTSTYEQYF. CDR3 nucleotides: TGTGCCAGCAGTTCCACCGGGACATCGACCTACGAGCAGTACTTC.

This sequence joins TRBV9 and TRBJ2-3; D is unresolved. This CDR3 region has 12 residues. Germline assignment: CDR1 SGDLS and CDR2 YYNGEE. Trimming left V 0 bases short and J 6 bases short, with 5 bases between. The CDR3 sequence is CASSVDMDTQYF. The CDR3 DNA is TGTGCCAGCAGCGTAGATATGGATACGCAGTATTTT.

V and J are TRBV10-3 and TRBJ2-1; TRBD2 agrees at 10 bases. Germline values: CDR1 ENHRY, CDR2 SYGVKD. This CDR3 has 15 amino acids. After removal of 10 bases from V and 7 bases from J, the junction contained 13 bases not matched to a gene. CDR3 in amino acids: CATEIAGGKGNEQFF. CDR3 DNA: TGTGCCACCGAGATAGCGGGGGGCAAGGGGAATGAGCAGTTCTTC.

This clone was counted ten times or more. V gene TRBV19 combines with J gene TRBJ2-3; TRBD2 matches 8 bases. The CDR3 sequence is 14 residues long. After removal of 1 base from V and 4 bases from J, the junction contained 1 base not matched to a gene. The germline gives CDR1 LNHDA, CDR2 SQIVND (reference sequence). The CDR3 region is CASSIGTSPDTQYF. The CDR3 bases are TGTGCCAGTAGTATAGGGACTAGCCCAGATACGCAGTATTTT.

This rearrangement joins TRBV2 to TRBJ2-7, with D perhaps matching TRBD2 (6 bases). CDR3 length: 15 residues. Trimming pared 5 bases from V and 1 base from J, leaving 15 bases between. Per the germline V gene, CDR1 is SNHLY and CDR2 is FYNNEI. The CDR3 sequence: CASSRSGTLSYEQYF. In DNA, the CDR3 is TGTGCCAGCAGTCGGTCCGGGACTCTGTCCTACGAGCAGTACTTC.

The table lists this clone with a count of one. V and J are TRBV11-2 and TRBJ2-3; D is unclear. CDR3 size: 14 residues. Between the trimmed V and J ends, which lost 1 base and 3 bases, there was a span of 8 bases. Per the germline V gene, CDR1 is SGHAT and CDR2 is FQNNGV. Written as DNA, the CDR3 is TGTGCCAGCAGCTTAGGTACAGCAACAGATACGCAGTATTTT. Its protein is CASSLGTATDTQYF.